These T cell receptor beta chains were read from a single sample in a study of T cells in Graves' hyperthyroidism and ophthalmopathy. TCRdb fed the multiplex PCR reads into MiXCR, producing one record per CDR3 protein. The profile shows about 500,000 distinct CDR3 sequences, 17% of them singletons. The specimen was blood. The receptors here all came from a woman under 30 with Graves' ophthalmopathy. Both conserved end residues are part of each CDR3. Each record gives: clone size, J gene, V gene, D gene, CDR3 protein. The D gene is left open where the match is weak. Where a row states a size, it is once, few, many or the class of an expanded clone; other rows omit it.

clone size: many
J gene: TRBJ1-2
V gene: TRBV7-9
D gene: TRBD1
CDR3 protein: CASSTPGQGALVGYTF

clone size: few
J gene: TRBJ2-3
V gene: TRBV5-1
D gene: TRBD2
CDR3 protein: CASSGASWTSGRASTDTQYF

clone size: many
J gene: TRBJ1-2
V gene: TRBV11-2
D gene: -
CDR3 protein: CASSRDLTNYGYTF

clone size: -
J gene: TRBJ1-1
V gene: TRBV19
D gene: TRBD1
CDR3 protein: CASSTDRDSEAFF

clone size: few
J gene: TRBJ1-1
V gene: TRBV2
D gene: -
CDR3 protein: CASSVWGAEAFF

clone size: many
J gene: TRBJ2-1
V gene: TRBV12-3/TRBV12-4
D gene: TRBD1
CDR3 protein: CASSSFPGQGEFF

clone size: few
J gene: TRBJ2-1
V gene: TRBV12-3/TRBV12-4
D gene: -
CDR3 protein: CASSLAGFSYNEQFF

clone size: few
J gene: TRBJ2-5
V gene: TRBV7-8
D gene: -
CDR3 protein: CASSIYWRGPQGTQYF

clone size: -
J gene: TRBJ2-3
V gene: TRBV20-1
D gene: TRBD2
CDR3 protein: CSARTTSGGTDTQYF

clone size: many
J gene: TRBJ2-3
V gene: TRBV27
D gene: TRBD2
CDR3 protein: CASSPTGLAGETQYF

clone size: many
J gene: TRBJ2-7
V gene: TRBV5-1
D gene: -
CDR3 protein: CASSLSLPSTSQGEQYF

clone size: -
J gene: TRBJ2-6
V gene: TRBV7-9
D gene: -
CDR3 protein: CASRRSSGANVLTF

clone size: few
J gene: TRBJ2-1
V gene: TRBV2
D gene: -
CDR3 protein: CASAFGTVQFF

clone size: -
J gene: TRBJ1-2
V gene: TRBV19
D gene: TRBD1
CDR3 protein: CASSAGQGNDGYTF

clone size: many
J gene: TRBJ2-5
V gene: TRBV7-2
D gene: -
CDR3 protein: CASSNRDPETQYF

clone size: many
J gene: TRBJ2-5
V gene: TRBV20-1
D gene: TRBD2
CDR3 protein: CSAPDYPGTSGDQETQYF

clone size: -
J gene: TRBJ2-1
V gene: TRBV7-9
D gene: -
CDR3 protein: CASSIGQGDYNEQFF

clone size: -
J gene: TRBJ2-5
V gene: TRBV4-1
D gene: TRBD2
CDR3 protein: CASSQDGLAGGETQYF

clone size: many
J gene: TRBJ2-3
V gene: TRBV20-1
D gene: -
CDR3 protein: CSARDGGVTDTQYF

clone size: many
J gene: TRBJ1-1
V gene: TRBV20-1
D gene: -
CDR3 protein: CSARGFMNTEAFF

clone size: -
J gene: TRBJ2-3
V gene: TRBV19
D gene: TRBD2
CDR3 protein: CASRKREVTDTQYF

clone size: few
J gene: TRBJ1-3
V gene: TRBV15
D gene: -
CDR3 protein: CATSRETSAGKNTIYF

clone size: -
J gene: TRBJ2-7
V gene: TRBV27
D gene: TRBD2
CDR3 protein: CASSIGGAANEQYF

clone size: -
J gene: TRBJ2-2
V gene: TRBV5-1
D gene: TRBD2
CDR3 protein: CASSLTSGVLGELFF

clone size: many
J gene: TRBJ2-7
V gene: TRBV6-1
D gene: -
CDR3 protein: CASSAKGQAYEQYF

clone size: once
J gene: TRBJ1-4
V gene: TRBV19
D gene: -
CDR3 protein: CASSISRAEGEKLFF

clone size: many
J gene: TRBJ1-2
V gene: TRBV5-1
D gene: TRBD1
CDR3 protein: CASSLGQGPSSYTF

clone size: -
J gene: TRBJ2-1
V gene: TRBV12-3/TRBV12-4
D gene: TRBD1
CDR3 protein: CASSPGGLGEQFF

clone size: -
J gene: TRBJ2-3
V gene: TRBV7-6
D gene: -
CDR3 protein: CASRPTRDTDTQYF

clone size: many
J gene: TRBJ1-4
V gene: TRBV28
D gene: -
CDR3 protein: CASSLRGKLFF

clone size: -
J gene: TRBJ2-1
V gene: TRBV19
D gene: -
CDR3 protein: CASSIVTPNSYNEQFF

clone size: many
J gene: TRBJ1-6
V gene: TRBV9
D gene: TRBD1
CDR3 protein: CASSVLPGQGTSPLHF

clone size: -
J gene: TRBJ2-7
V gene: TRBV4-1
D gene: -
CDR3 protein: CASSQSRGVVPYEQYF

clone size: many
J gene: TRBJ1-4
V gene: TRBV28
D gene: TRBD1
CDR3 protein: CASSLFPGQGNEKLFF

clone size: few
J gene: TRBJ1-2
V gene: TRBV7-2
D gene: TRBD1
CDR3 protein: CASSLPPTGNGYTF

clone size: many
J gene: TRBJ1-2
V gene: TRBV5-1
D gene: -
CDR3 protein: CASSLERNNYGYTF

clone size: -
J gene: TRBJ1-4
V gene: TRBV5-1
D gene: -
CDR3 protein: CASSGDVGTNEKLFF

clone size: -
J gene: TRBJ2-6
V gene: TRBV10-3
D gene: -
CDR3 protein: CAISYGDTLSGANVLTF

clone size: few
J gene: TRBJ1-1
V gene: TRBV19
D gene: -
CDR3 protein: CASGRLGETFF

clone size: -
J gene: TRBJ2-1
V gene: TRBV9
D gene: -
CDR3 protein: CASSVEGNKDNEQFF

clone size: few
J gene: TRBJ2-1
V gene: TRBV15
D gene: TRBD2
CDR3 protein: CATSRDWEGVEQFF

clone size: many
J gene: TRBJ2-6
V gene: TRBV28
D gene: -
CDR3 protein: CASSLSSSGANVLTF

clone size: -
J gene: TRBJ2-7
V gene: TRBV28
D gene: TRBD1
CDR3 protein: CASRPPGTGGFEQYF

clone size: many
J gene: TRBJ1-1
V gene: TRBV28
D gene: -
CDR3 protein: CASSLWGRRVDTEAFF

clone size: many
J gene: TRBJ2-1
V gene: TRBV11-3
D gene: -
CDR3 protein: CASSSLPAGYNEQFF

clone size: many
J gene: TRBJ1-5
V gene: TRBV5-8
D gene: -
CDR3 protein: CASSAEGGSYSNQPQHF

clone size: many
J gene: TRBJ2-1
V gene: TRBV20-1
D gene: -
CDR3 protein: CSSGQPYNEQFF